These 4 T cell receptor beta chains came from one sample sequenced in a study of T cell responses to AZD1222 COVID-19 vaccine. Profiling relied on immunoSEQ multiplex PCR, and the TCRdb table lists in-frame clones only, not all of them. Of roughly 130,000 clones in the sample, about 90% are singletons; the top ten hold approximately 8%. The starting material was peripheral blood, obtained 28 days after the second dose of the MenACWY control vaccine. Source of these receptors: an adult who received the MenACWY meningococcal vaccine as a control.

This sequence joins TRBV6-6 and TRBJ1-1; TRBD1 matches at 8 bases. V gave up 6 bases and J gave up 3 bases; unmatched junction bases: 3. Germline V gene sequence: CDR1 MNHNY, CDR2 SVGAGI (reference sequence). The CDR3 extends over 13 amino acids. The CDR3 coding sequence is TGTGCCAGCAGGCAGGGGGCGCACACTGAAGCTTTCTTT. Translating gives CASRQGAHTEAFF.

This chain uses TRBV27 with TRBJ2-1; D perhaps matches TRBD1 (5 bases). This CDR3 contains 14 residues. Per the germline V gene, CDR1 is MNHEY and CDR2 is SMNVEV (reference sequence). Trimming pared 3 bases from V and 6 bases from J, leaving 12 bases between. CDR3 nucleotides: TGTGCCAGCAGTTTTCAGGGCCCTGTCAATGAGCAGTTCTTC. Translated: CASSFQGPVNEQFF.

The rearrangement links TRBV19 to TRBJ2-2, with TRBD2 matching over 8 bases. This CDR3 comprises 14 residues. Unmatched junction bases numbered 7, after V lost 6 bases and J lost 7 bases. Per the germline V gene, CDR1 is LNHDA and CDR2 is SQIVND (reference sequence). The chain's CDR3 is CASRREGAGGELFF. CDR3 sequence (DNA): TGTGCCAGTAGACGGGAGGGAGCGGGCGGGGAGCTGTTTTTT.

This chain joins TRBV7-3 and TRBJ2-1, with 10 bases lining up with TRBD2. The CDR3 consists of 17 residues. Trimming at V came to 2 bases and at J to 0 bases, leaving 4 bases not matched to a gene. In germline, CDR1 is SGHTA, CDR2 FQGTGA. CDR3 sequence: CASSLEASGSSYNEQFF. As DNA, the CDR3 is TGTGCCAGCAGCTTAGAGGCTAGCGGGAGCTCCTACAATGAGCAGTTCTTC.